One sample yielded the 2 T cell receptor beta chains listed below, sequenced in a study of siplizumab effects on memory and regulatory T cells. Method: immunoSEQ multiplex PCR; TCRdb's copy keeps in-frame clones and lacks some. Of 40,000 to 45,000 clones in the sample, roughly 90% are singletons; the top ten hold roughly 0.23%. What was sequenced was naive CD4+ T cells sorted from blood. The receptors were sampled from a human donor in good health.

The chain is built from TRBV11-2 and TRBJ1-2, with D possibly matching TRBD1 (6 bases). V dropped 5 bases and J dropped 0 bases, with 19 bases sitting between them. Germline values: CDR1 SGHAT, CDR2 FQNNGV. The CDR3 covers 17 residues. The CDR3 nucleotides read TGTGCCAGCAGCGCCGGGGATCGCACAGGGACTAACTATGGCTACACCTTC. This sequence encodes CASSAGDRTGTNYGYTF.

The chain is built from TRBV6-1 and TRBJ2-3, with TRBD1 identical over 7 bases. V was pared by 0 bases and J by 4 bases, with 4 bases of the junction left unmatched. The length of the CDR3 is 15 residues. The germline V gene has CDR1 MNHNS and CDR2 SASEGT. The CDR3 coding sequence is TGTGCCAGCAGTGAAGCCCACAGGGGACCAGATACGCAGTATTTT. Protein: CASSEAHRGPDTQYF.